Given below is one TCR beta chain in context. Profiling relied on immunoSEQ multiplex PCR, and the TCRdb table lists in-frame clones only, not all of them. The table records hundreds of thousands of clones, approximately 74% of them present only once. This record comes from a study of shared clonotypes between healthy human individuals. The germline V and J ends were trimmed by 3 bases and 12 bases, with 5 bases remaining between them. The CDR3 length is 8 residues. The germline V gene encodes CDR1 SQVTM and CDR2 ANQGSEA. This sequence joins TRBV29-1 and TRBJ1-1; no reliable D call. The sequence was obtained from a woman aged 25 to 39 in good health. The specimen was memory CD4+ T cells sorted from blood. Subset noted: CD45RA-negative fraction. CDR3 in amino acids: CSVDSPFF. The CDR3 nucleotides read TGCAGCGTTGACAGCCCTTTCTTT.